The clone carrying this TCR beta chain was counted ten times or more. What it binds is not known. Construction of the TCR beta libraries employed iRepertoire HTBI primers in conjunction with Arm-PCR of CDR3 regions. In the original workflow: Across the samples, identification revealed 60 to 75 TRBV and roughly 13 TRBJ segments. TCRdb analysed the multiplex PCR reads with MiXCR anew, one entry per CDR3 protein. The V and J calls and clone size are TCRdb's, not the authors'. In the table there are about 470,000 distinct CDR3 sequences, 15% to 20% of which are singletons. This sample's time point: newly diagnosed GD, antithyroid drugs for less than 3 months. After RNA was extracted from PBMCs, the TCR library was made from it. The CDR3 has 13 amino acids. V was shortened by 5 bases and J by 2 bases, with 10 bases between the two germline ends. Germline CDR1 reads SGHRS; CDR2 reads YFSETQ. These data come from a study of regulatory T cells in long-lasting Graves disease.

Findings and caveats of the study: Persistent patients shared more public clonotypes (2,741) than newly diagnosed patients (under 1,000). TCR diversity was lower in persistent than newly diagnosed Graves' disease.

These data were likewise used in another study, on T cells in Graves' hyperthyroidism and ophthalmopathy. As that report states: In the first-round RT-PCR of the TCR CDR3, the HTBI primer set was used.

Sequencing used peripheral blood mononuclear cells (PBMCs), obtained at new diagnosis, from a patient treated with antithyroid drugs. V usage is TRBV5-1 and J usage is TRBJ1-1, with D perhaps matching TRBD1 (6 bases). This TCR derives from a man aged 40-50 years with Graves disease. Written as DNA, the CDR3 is TGCGCCAGCAGTAGGACAGATAACACTGAAGCTTTCTTT. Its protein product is CASSRTDNTEAFF.